The TCR beta chain described here comes from a study of molecular identifiers for immune sequencing clone quantification. Study in general: Replicate runs used RNA from roughly 21,000 or 96,000 naive CD8 cells, which was split five ways into aliquots, and four of those aliquots were then sequenced. Study conclusions and caveats: Identical barcode-sharing TCR molecules could lead to underestimated sizes for highly expanded clones. The share of molecules held by clones above 20 RNA copies was over 98% in effector cells and under 1% in naive cells.

Methods described previously, with TCR primers listed, were used for bulk TCR libraries. Via MiXCR, TCRdb re-called the PCR reads, giving one row per CDR3 protein. The sample contains 600,000 to 650,000 distinct CDR3 sequences, about 20% of which appear only once. This clonotype came up many times. No antigen is known for it. Germline loops: CDR1 SNHLY, CDR2 FYNNEI. The CDR3 extends over 15 amino acids. V lost 3 bases to trimming and J lost 4 bases; unmatched junction nucleotides: 5. The source of this sequence is a human donor in good health. Some libraries in this study had Jurkat cell RNA spiked in. The rearrangement joins TRBV2 to TRBJ2-3; 9 positions match TRBD2. Sequenced input: naive CD8+ T cells from blood, with Jurkat cell RNA spiked in. Subset: FACS-sorted CD8+CD4-CCR7+CD45RA+ naive T cells. The CDR3 loop reads CASSETGLAADTQYF. Written as DNA, the CDR3 is TGTGCCAGCAGTGAGACGGGACTAGCCGCAGATACGCAGTATTTT.